The present entry profiles one T cell receptor (beta chain) with its context. Its specificity is not known. A much bigger clone sits one base away, suggesting this may be a read error. The sample originates from a study of breast tumors, draining lymph nodes, adjacent tissues. General observations from the study: Compared with basal-like, luminal-like tumors shared significantly more repertoire with nontumor tissue. Data only fit, rather than demonstrated, lymph node origin of most tumor T cells. Compared with lymph nodes, tumors were less diverse; compared with nontumor tissue, more. Most tumor T cells seemingly derive from lymph node, then expand in tumor.

Axillary draining lymph nodes of breast cancer patients supplied the node samples. TCRdb re-derived calls from the multiplex PCR reads in MiXCR, one entry per CDR3 protein. The sample has about 230,000 distinct CDR3 sequences; about 32% are singletons. Trimming removed 3 bases from V and 6 bases from J, with 9 bases in between. Germline CDR1 reads GTSNPN; CDR2 reads SVGIG (reference sequence). The CDR3 has 12 residues. V and J are TRBV30 and TRBJ2-1, with D perhaps matching TRBD2 (6 bases). Sequenced material: axillary lymph node tissue. The source is a female donor with breast cancer. Some clones in this sample may be carry-over from other donors' samples. The CDR3 DNA is TGTGCCTGGAGGGACTATTGCAATGAGCAGTTCTTC. Protein product: CAWRDYCNEQFF.